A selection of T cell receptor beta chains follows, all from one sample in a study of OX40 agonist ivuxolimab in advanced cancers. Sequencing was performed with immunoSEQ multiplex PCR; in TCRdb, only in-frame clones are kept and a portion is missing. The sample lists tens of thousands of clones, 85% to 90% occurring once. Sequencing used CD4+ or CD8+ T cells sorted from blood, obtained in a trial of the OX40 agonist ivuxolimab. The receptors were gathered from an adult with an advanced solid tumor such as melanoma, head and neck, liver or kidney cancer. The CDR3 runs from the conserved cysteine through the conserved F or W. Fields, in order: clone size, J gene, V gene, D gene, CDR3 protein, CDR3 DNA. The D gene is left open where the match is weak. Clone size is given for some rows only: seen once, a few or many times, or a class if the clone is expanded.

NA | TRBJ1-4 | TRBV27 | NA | CASSTQSATNEKLFF | TGTGCCAGCAGTACCCAGAGTGCAACTAATGAAAAACTGTTTTTT
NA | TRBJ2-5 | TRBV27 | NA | CASSFSGLETQYF | TGTGCCAGCAGTTTTTCGGGTTTGGAGACCCAGTACTTC
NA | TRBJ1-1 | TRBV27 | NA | CACITDTEAFF | TGTGCCTGCATCACGGACACTGAAGCTTTCTTT
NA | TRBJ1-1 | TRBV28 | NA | CASSLGDTEAFF | TGTGCCAGCAGTTTAGGGGATACTGAAGCTTTCTTT
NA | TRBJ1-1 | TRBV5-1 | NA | CASSLEGIGEAFF | TGCGCCAGCAGCTTGGAGGGTATCGGGGAAGCTTTCTTT
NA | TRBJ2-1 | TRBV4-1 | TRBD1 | CASSQATGWDEQFF | TGCGCCAGCAGCCAAGCGACAGGGTGGGATGAGCAGTTCTTC
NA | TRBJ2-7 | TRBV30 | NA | CAWISGTYEQYF | TGTGCCTGGATATCAGGAACCTACGAGCAGTACTTC
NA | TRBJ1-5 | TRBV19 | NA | CASSLFSTEAQHF | TGTGCCAGTAGTTTGTTTTCCACGGAAGCCCAGCATTTT
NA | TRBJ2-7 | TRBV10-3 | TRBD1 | CAISGLGQGSYEQYF | TGTGCCATCAGTGGGTTGGGACAGGGAAGCTACGAGCAGTACTTC
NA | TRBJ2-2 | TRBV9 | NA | CASSVDPGLGELFF | TGTGCCAGCAGCGTAGATCCGGGGCTCGGGGAGCTGTTTTTT
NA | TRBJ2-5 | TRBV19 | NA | CASSIQETQYF | TGTGCCAGTAGTATACAGGAGACCCAGTACTTC
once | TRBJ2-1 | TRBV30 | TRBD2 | CAWSWTSYNEQFF | TGTGCCTGGAGCTGGACTAGCTACAATGAGCAGTTCTTC
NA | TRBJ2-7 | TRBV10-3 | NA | CAISEEVDEQYF | TGTGCCATCAGTGAAGAGGTTGACGAGCAGTACTTC
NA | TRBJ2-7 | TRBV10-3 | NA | CAIRVKDSYEQYF | TGTGCCATCAGGGTGAAAGACTCCTACGAGCAGTACTTC
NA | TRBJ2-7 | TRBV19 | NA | CASSISPDGVYEQYF | TGTGCCAGTAGTATTAGCCCCGATGGAGTCTACGAGCAGTACTTC
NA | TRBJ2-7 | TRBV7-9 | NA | CASSLADSILSSYEQYF | TGTGCCAGCAGCTTAGCTGACTCGATACTGAGCTCCTACGAGCAGTACTTC
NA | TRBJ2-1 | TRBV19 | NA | CASSSARYHEQFF | TGTGCCAGTAGCTCCGCTAGATATCATGAGCAGTTCTTC
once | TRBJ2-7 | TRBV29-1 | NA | CSVQTGTGWSEQYF | TGCAGCGTTCAAACCGGTACAGGGTGGTCCGAGCAGTACTTC
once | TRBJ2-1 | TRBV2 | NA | CASSDPRAGGNSYNEQFF | TGTGCCAGCAGTGACCCCCGGGCGGGCGGGAACTCCTACAATGAGCAGTTCTTC
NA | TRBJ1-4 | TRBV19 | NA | CASSIDGFKTLLFF | TGTGCCAGTAGTATAGATGGATTTAAGACGCTACTGTTTTTT
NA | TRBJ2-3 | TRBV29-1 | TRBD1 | CSVEEGTGTDTQYF | TGCAGCGTTGAAGAGGGGACAGGCACAGATACGCAGTATTTT
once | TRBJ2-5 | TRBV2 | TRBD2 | CASSELVSGSVETQYF | TGTGCCAGCAGTGAATTGGTCAGCGGGAGTGTTGAGACCCAGTACTTC
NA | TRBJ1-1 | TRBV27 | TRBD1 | CASKNQQGRTEAFF | TGTGCCAGCAAAAACCAACAGGGGAGGACTGAAGCTTTCTTT
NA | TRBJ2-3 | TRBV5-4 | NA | CASSFGTDTQYF | TGTGCCAGCAGCTTCGGGACAGATACGCAGTATTTT